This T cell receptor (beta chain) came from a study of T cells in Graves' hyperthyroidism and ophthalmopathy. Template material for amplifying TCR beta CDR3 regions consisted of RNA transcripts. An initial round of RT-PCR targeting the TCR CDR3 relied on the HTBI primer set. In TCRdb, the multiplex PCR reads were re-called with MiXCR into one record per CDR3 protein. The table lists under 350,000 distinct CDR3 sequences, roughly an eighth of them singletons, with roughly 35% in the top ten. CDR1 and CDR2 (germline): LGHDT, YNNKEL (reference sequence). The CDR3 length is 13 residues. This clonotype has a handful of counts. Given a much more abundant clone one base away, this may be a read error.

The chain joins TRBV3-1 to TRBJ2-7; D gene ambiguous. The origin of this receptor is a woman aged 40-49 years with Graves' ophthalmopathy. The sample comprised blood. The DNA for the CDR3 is TGTGCCGGCAGCCAAACCGAGCCTACCGGGCAGTACTTC. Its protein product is CAGSQTEPTGQYF.